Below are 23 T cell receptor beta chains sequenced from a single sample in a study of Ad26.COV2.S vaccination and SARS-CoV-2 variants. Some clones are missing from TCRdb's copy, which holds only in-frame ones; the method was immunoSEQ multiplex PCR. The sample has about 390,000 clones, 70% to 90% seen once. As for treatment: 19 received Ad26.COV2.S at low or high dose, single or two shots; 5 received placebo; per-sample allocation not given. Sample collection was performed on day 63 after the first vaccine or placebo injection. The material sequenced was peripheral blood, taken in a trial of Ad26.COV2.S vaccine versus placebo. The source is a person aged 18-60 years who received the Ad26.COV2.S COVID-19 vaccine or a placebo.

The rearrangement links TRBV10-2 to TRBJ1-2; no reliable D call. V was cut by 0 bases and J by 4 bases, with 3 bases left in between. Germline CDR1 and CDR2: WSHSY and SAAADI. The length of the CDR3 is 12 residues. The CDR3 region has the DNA TGCGCCAGCAGTGAGTCCGCCTATGGCTACACCTTC. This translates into CASSESAYGYTF.

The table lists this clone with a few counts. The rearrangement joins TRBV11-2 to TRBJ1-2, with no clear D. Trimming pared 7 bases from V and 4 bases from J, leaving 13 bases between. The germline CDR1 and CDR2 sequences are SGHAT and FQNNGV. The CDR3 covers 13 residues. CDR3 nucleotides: TGTGCCAGCACCCGGGTCCCTAGCTATGGCTACACCTTC. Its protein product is CASTRVPSYGYTF.

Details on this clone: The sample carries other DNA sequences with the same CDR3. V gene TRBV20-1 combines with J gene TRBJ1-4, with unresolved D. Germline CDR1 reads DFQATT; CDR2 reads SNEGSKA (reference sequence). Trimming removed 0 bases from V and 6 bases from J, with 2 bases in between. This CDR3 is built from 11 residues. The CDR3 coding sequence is TGCAGTGCTAGAGATGATGAAAAACTGTTTTTT. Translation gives CSARDDEKLFF.

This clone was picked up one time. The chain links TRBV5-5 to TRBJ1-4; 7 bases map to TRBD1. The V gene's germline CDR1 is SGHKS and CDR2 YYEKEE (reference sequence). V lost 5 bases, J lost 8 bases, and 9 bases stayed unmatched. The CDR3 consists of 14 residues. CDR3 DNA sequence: TGTGCCAGCAGAAATACAGGGGAACGAGAAAAACTGTTTTTT. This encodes CASRNTGEREKLFF.

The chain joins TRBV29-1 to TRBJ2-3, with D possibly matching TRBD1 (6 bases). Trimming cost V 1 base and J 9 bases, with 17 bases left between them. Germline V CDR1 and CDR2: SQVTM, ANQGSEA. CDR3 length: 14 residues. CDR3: CSVEVGGEGDTQYF. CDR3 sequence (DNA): TGCAGCGTTGAAGTAGGGGGAGAGGGTGACACGCAGTATTTT.

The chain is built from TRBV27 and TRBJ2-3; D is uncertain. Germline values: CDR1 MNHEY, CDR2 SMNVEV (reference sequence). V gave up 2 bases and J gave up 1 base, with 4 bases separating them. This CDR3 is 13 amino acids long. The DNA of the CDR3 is TGTGCCAGCAGTTTAGGGGGCACAGATACGCAGTATTTT. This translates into CASSLGGTDTQYF.

The CDR3 region has the DNA TGCGCCAGCAGCTTTGACAGGGAGGGAGGAGGCTACACCTTC. Translated, it gives CASSFDREGGGYTF. V and J are TRBV5-1 and TRBJ1-2; the match to TRBD1 covers 7 bases. CDR1 and CDR2 (germline): SGHRS, YFSETQ. The CDR3 is 14 amino acids. The V segment lost 2 bases and the J segment 8 bases; nucleotides outside the gene matches: 9.

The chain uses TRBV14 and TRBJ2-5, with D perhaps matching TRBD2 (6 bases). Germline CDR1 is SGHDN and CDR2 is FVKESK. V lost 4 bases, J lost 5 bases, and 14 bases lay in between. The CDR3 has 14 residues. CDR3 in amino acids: CASSRRTSGETQYF. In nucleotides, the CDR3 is TGTGCCAGCAGCCGCAGGACAAGCGGGGAGACCCAGTACTTC. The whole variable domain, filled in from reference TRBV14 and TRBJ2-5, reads EAGVTQFPSHSVIEKGQTVTLRCDPISGHDNLYWYRRVMGKEIKFLLHFVKESKQDESGMPNNRFLAERTGGTYSTLKVQPAELEDSGVYFCASSRRTSGETQYFGPGTRLLVL.

The CDR3 loop reads CASSLGRRRFAQETQYF. CDR3 bases: TGTGCCAGCAGCTTAGGGAGACGCCGTTTCGCCCAAGAGACCCAGTACTTC. The V and J genes are TRBV11-2 and TRBJ2-5; D remains unclear. The germline gives CDR1 SGHAT, CDR2 FQNNGV. V lost 1 base, J lost 1 base, and 16 bases lay in between. The CDR3 is 17 amino acids.

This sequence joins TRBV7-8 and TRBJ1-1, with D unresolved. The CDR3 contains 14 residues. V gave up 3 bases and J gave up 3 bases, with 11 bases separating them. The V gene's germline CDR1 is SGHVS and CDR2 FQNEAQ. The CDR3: CASSFGEVHTEAFF. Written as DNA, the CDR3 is TGTGCCAGCAGCTTCGGAGAAGTGCACACTGAAGCTTTCTTT.

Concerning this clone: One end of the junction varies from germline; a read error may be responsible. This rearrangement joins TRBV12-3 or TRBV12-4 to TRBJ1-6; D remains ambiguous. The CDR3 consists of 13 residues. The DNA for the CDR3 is TGTGCCAGCAGTTTAGGGTCAGGCTCACCCCCCCACTTT. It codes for CASSLGSGSPPHF.

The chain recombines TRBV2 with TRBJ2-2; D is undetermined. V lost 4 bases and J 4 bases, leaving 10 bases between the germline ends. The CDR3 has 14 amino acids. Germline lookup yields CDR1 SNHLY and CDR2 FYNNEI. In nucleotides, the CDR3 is TGTGCCAGCAGTGTCGTGGCTACCACCGGGGAGCTGTTTTTT. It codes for CASSVVATTGELFF.

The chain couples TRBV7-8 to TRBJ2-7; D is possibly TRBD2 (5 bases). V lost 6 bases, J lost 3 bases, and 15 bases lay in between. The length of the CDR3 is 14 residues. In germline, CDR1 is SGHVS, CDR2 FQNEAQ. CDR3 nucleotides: TGTGCCAGCAGGAGGTTACGGGATGGCTACGAGCAGTACTTC. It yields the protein CASRRLRDGYEQYF. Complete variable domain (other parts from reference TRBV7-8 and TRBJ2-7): GAGVSQSPRYKVAKRGQDVALRCDPISGHVSLFWYQQALGQGPEFLTYFQNEAQLDKSGLPSDRFFAERPEGSVSTLKIQRTQQEDSAVYLCASRRLRDGYEQYFGPGTRLTVT.

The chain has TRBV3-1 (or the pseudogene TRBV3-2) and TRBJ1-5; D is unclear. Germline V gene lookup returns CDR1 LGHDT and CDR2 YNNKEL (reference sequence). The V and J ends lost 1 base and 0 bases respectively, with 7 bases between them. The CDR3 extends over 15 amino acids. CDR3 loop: CASSQGGNSNQPQHF. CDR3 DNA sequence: TGTGCCAGCAGCCAAGGCGGGAATAGCAATCAGCCCCAGCATTTT.

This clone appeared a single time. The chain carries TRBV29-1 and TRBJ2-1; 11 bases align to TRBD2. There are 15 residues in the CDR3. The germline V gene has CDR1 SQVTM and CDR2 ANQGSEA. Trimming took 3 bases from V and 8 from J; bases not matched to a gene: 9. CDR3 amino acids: CSVDLTSGVTYEQFF. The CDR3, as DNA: TGCAGCGTTGACCTGACTAGCGGGGTAACATATGAGCAGTTCTTC.

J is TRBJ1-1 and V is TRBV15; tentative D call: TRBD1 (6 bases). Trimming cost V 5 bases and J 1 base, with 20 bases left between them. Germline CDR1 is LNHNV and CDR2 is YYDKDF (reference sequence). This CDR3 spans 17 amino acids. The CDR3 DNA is TGTGCCACCAGCCGAAGCCCCCGGACAGAGAAGAACACTGAAGCTTTCTTT. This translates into CATSRSPRTEKNTEAFF. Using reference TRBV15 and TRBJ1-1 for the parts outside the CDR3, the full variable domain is DAMVIQNPRYQVTQFGKPVTLSCSQTLNHNVMYWYQQKSSQAPKLLFHYYDKDFNNEADTPDNFQSRRPNTSFCFLDIRSPGLGDTAMYLCATSRSPRTEKNTEAFFGQGTRLTVV.

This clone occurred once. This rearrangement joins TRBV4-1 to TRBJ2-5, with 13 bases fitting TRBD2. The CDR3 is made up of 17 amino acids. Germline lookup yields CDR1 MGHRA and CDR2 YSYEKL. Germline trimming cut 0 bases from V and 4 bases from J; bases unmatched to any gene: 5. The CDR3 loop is CASSQERTSGGGETQYF. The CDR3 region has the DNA TGCGCCAGCAGCCAAGAGAGGACTAGCGGGGGAGGAGAGACCCAGTACTTC.

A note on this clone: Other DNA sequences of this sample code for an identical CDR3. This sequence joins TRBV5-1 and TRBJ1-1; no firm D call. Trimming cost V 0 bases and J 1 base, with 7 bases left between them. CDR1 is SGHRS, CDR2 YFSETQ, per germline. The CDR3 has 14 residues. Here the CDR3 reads CASSLGPANTEAFF. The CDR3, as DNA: TGCGCCAGCAGCTTGGGCCCCGCGAACACTGAAGCTTTCTTT.

The CDR3 here is CASSVSGANVLTF. The CDR3 DNA reads as TGTGCCAGCAGCGTCTCTGGGGCCAACGTCCTGACTTTC. V is TRBV5-5 and J is TRBJ2-6, with D hard to call. Trimming cost V 4 bases and J 0 bases, with 2 bases left between them. The CDR3 has 13 amino acids. Germline-derived CDR1 and CDR2 are SGHKS and YYEKEE (reference sequence). The full variable domain, in which reference TRBV5-5 and TRBJ2-6 provide the parts outside the CDR3, is DAGVTQSPTHLIKTRGQQVTLRCSPISGHKSVSWYQQVLGQGPQFIFQYYEKEERGRGNFPDRFSARQFPNYSSELNVNALLLGDSALYLCASSVSGANVLTFGAGSRLTVL.

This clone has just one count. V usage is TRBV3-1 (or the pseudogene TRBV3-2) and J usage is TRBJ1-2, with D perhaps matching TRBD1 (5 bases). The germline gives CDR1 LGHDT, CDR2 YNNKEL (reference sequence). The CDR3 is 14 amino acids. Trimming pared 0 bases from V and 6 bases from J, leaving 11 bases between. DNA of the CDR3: TGTGCCAGCAGCCAAGATCTGCAGGGTAATGGCTACACCTTC. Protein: CASSQDLQGNGYTF.

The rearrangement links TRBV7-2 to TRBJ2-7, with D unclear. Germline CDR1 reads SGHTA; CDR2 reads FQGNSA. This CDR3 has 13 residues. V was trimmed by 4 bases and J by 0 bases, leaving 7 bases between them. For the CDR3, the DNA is TGTGCCAGCAGCTCGTCGGGCTCCTACGAGCAGTACTTC. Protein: CASSSSGSYEQYF.

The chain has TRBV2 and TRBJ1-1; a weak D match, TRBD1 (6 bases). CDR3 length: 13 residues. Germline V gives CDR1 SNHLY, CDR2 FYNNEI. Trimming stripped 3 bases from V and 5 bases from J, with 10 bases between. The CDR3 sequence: CASSEPDRTEAFF. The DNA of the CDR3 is TGTGCCAGCAGTGAGCCAGACAGGACTGAAGCTTTCTTT.

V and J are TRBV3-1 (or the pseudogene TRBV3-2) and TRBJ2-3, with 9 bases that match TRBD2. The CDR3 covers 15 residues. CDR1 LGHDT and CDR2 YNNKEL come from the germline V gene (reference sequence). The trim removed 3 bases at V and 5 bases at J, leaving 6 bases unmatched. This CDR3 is CASSHSGGGGDTQYF. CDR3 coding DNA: TGTGCCAGCAGCCATAGCGGGGGTGGAGGAGATACGCAGTATTTT.